This T cell receptor (beta chain) is from a study of blood T cell repertoires in COVID-19. The CDR3 is made up of 16 amino acids. CDR1 and CDR2 from the germline V gene are SGHTA and FQGNSA. V lost 2 bases and J lost 4, with 15 bases in between. In the source study's methods: Estimation of nucleated cell counts relied on the amplification of reference gene primers. Here immunoSEQ multiplex PCR was the method, and the copy in TCRdb shows in-frame clones only, minus some. That table furnishes V, J and clone size, whereas the DNA furnished D and trimming. The data contain over 150,000 clones, roughly 80% of them singletons.

What was sequenced was peripheral blood. The V call is TRBV7-2, the J call TRBJ2-1; D is possibly TRBD2 (5 bases). The sequence was obtained from a woman in her 50s with acute or convalescent COVID-19. In nucleotides, the CDR3 is TGTGCCAGCAGCTTAAGATCGTTGGCGGGTTACAATGAGCAGTTCTTC. It is translated as CASSLRSLAGYNEQFF.